The TCR beta chain described here comes from a study of blood T cell repertoires in COVID-19. In the study overall: Both acute and convalescent COVID-19 samples were obtained from the United States, Italy and Spain. T cells, B-cell-depleted T cells, or PBMCs provided the cDNA or gDNA that served as material.

Original processing notes: Estimation of nucleated cell counts was performed using reference gene primer amplification. Here immunoSEQ multiplex PCR was the method, and the copy in TCRdb shows in-frame clones only, minus some. The DNA gave D and trimming, while V, J and clone size come from that table. The data contain 130,000 or so clones, approximately 80% of them singletons. The source material was peripheral blood. The clonotype was recovered from a man at least 80 years old with acute or convalescent COVID-19.

CDR3 nucleotide sequence: TGTGCCAGCAGCGTAGACAGTCAATCTGGAAACACCATATATTTT. Residues: CASSVDSQSGNTIYF. The chain carries TRBV9 and TRBJ1-3; D remains unclear. The length of the CDR3 is 15 residues. Germline assignment: CDR1 SGDLS and CDR2 YYNGEE. Trimming shortened V by 0 bases and J by 1 base, and 8 bases separated the two germline ends.